This T cell receptor (beta chain) was captured in a study of T-cell reconstitution after alpha-beta-depleted transplantation in children. TCRbeta library preparation incorporated unique molecular identifiers. MiXCR, applied by TCRdb to the PCR reads, yields one record per CDR3 protein. The data show thousands of distinct CDR3 sequences, roughly 24% seen once. Study-wide results and limits: Day-60 TCRbeta diversity that was high in some patients was derived from surviving recipient T cells and thymic progenitors. About two months after transplant, alpha-beta T cells reportedly came from several hundred expanded graft clones. Among T cells one year after transplant, newly produced cells accounted for most counts and diversity.

Germline-derived CDR1 and CDR2 are SGHRS and YFSETQ. The CDR3 runs to 14 residues. Trimming cost V 2 bases and J 11 bases, with 18 bases left between them. As for this clonotype: The antigen is unknown.

The specimen was PBMCs, mostly from graft donor cells, collected 60 days after TCRalphabeta/CD19-depleted stem cell transplant. V and J are TRBV5-1 and TRBJ2-3; a weak D match, TRBD1 (6 bases). This TCR came from a boy in the first two years of life who had a stem cell transplant for SCID, so the T cells may come from the graft donor. CDR3 sequence reads: CASSFRSGENEQYF. In DNA, the CDR3 is TGCGCCAGCAGCTTCAGATCAGGGGAAAATGAGCAGTATTTT.